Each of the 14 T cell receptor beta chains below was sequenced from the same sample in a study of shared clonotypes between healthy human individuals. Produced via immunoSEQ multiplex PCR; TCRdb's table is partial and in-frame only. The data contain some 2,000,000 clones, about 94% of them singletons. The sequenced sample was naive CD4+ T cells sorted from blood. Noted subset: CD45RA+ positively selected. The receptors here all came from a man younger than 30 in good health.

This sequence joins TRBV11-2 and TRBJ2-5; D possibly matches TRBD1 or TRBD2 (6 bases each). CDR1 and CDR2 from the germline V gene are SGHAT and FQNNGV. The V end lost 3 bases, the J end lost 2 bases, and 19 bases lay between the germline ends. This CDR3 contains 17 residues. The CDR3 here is CASSFLVGGGQQETQYF. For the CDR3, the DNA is TGTGCCAGCAGCTTCCTGGTTGGAGGGGGACAACAAGAGACCCAGTACTTC.

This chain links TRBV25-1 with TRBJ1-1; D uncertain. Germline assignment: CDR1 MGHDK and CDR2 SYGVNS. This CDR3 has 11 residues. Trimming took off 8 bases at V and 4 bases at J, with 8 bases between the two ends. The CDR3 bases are TGTGCCAGCGGAGACGGCACTGAAGCTTTCTTT. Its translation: CASGDGTEAFF.

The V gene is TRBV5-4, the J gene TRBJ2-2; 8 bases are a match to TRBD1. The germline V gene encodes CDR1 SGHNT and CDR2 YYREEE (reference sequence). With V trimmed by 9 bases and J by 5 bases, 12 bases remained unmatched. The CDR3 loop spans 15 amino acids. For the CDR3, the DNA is TGTGCCATCCAGAACAGGGGGAAGACGACCGGGGAGCTGTTTTTT. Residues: CAIQNRGKTTGELFF.

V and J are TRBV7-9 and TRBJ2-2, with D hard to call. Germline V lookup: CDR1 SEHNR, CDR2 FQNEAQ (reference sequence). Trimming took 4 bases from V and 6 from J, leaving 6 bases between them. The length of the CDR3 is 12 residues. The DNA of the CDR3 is TGTGCCAGCAGCTCAAGACCCGGGGAGCTGTTTTTT. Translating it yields CASSSRPGELFF. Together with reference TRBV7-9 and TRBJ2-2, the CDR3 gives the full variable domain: DTGVSQNPRHKITKRGQNVTFRCDPISEHNRLYWYRQTLGQGPEFLTYFQNEAQLEKSRLLSDRFSAERPKGSFSTLEIQRTEQGDSAMYLCASSSRPGELFFGEGSRLTVL.

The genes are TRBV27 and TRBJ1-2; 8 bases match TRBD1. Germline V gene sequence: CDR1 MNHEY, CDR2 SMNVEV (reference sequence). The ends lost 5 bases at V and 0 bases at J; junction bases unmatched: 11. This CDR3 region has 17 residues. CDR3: CASSPQSRQGSNYGYTF. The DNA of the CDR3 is TGTGCCAGCAGTCCCCAATCCCGACAGGGGTCTAACTATGGCTACACCTTC.

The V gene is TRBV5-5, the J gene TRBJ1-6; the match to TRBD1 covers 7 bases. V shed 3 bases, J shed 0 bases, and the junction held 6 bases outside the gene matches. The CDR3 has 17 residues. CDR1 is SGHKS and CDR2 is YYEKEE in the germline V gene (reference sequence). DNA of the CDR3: TGTGCCAGCAGCTGGGACAGTGGTAGCTCCTATAATTCACCCCTCCACTTT. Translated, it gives CASSWDSGSSYNSPLHF.

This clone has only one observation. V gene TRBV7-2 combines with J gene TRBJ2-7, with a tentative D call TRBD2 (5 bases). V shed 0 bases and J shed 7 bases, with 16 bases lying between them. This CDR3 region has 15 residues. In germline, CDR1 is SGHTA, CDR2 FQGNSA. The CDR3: CASSLALGESREQYF. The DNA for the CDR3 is TGTGCCAGCAGCTTAGCGCTCGGGGAGAGTAGAGAGCAGTACTTC.

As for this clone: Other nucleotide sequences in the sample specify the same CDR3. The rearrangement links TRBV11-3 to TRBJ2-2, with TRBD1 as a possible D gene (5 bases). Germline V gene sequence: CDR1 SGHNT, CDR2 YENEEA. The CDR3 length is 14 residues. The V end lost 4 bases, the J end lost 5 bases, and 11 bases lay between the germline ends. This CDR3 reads CASSSQGMTGELFF. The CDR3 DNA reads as TGTGCCAGCAGCTCCCAGGGTATGACCGGGGAGCTGTTTTTT.

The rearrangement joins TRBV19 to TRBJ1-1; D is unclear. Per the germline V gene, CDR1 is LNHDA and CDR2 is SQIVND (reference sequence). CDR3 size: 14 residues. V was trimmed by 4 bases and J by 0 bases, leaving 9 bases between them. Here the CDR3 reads CASSTAGMNTEAFF. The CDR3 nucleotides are TGTGCCAGTAGTACCGCGGGTATGAACACTGAAGCTTTCTTT.

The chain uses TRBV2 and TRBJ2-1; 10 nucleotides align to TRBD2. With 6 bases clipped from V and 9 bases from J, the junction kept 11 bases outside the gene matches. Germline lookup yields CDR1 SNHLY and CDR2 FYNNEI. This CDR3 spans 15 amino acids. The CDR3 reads CASRIERGGQGEQFF. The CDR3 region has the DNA TGTGCCAGCAGAATCGAGCGGGGGGGCCAGGGTGAGCAGTTCTTC.

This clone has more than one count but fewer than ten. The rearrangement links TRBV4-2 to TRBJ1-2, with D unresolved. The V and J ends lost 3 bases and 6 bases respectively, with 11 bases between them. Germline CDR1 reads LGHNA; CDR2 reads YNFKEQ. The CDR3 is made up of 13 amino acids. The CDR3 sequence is CASSQDLLNGYTF. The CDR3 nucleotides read TGTGCCAGCAGCCAGGACCTTTTGAATGGCTACACCTTC.

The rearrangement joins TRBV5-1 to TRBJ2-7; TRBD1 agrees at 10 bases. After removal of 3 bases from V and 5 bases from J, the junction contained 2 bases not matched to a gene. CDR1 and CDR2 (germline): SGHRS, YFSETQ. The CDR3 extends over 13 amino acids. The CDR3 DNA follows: TGCGCCAGCAGCTCCGGGACAGGGGACGAGCAGTACTTC. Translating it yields CASSSGTGDEQYF.

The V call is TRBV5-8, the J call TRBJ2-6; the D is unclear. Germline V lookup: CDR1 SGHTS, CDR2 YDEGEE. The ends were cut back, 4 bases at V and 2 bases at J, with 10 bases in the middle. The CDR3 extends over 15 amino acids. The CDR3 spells CASSHVRTGANVLTF. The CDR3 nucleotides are TGTGCCAGCAGCCACGTCCGGACTGGGGCCAACGTCCTGACTTTC.

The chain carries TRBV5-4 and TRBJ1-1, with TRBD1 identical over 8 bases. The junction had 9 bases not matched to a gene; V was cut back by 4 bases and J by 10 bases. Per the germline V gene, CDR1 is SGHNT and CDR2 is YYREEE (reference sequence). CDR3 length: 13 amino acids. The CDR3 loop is CASSRDRSGIAFF. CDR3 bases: TGTGCCAGCAGCCGGGACAGGTCTGGTATAGCTTTCTTT.